This T cell receptor (beta chain) came from a study of long-term antiretroviral therapy in people with HIV. General study points: HIV repertoires had narrower CDR3 length ranges than controls.

Every one of the donors gave at least one pre-ART PBMC sample and at least two post-ART PBMC samples. Researchers ran immunoSEQ v3.0 at survey level. Sequencing was performed with immunoSEQ multiplex PCR; in TCRdb, only in-frame clones are kept and a portion is missing. The sample has under 4,000 clones, 70% to 90% seen once. In regard to this clone: Its antigen remains unidentified.

Here the sequenced sample was unsorted PBMCs, taken 0.3 years after starting antiretroviral therapy. The receptor comes from a woman between 50 and 59 years old with HIV.

The DNA for the CDR3 is TGTGCCAGCAGTTACGCAGTGAACACTGAAGCTTTCTTT. Residues: CASSYAVNTEAFF. This chain joins TRBV6-5 and TRBJ1-1; no definite D call. The CDR3 extends over 13 amino acids. Deletions cut 2 bases from V and 0 bases from J, with 4 bases between. Germline lookup yields CDR1 MNHEY and CDR2 SVGAGI.